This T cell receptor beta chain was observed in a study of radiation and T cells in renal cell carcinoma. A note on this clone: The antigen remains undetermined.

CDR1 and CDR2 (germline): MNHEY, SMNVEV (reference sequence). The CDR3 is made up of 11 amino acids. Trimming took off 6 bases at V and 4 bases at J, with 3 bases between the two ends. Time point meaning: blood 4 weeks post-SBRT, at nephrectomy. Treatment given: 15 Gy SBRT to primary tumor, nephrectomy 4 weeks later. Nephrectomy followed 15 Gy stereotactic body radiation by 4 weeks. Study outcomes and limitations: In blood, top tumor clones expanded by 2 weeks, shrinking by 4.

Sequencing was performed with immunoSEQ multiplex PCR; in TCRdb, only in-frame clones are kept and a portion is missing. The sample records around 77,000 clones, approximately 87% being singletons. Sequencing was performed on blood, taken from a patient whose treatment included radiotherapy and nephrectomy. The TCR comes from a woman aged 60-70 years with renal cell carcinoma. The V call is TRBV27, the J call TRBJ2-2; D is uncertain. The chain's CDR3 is CASRLTGELFF. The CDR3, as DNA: TGTGCCAGCAGGCTCACCGGGGAGCTGTTTTTT.